This passage covers 22 T cell receptor beta chains from one sample sequenced in a study of blood T cell repertoires in COVID-19. The table came from immunoSEQ multiplex PCR; TCRdb's copy has only in-frame clones and leaves some out. The sample has roughly 340,000 clones, roughly 90% seen once. Sequencing input: peripheral blood. These receptors all stem from a woman in her twenties or thirties with COVID-19, enrolled during active disease.

The J gene is TRBJ1-2, the V gene TRBV6-5, with 11 bases fitting TRBD1. Per germline, CDR1 MNHEY and CDR2 SVGAGI. The CDR3 runs to 15 residues. The V gene end was trimmed by 0 bases and the J gene end by 4 bases; junction bases not matched to a gene: 1. This CDR3 is CASSYSGTGGYGYTF. The CDR3 DNA reads TGTGCCAGCAGTTACTCGGGGACAGGGGGCTATGGCTACACCTTC.

The chain employs TRBV2 and TRBJ1-1; a weak D match, TRBD1 (5 bases). From germline, CDR1 is SNHLY and CDR2 FYNNEI. The CDR3 has 14 amino acids. Trimming stripped 6 bases from V and 1 base from J, with 12 bases between. The chain's CDR3 is CASRGGRTNTEAFF. The CDR3 nucleotides are TGTGCCAGCAGGGGGGGACGGACGAACACTGAAGCTTTCTTT. Variable domain in full (rest from reference TRBV2 and TRBJ1-1): EPEVTQTPSHQVTQMGQEVILRCVPISNHLYFYWYRQILGQKVEFLVSFYNNEISEKSEIFDDQFSVERPDGSNFTLKIRSTKLEDSAMYFCASRGGRTNTEAFFGQGTRLTVV.

The chain is built from TRBV6-6 and TRBJ2-7, with D possibly being TRBD2 (5 bases). CDR3 length equals 16 residues. The V end lost 5 bases, the J end lost 1 base, and 18 bases lay between the germline ends. CDR1 and CDR2 from the germline V gene are MNHNY and SVGAGI (reference sequence). The CDR3 DNA reads TGTGCCAGCAGTCACCGCGTTGGACGGGGATCCTACGAGCAGTACTTC. Residues: CASSHRVGRGSYEQYF.

This chain uses TRBV19 with TRBJ2-2; 9 nucleotides align to TRBD2. Germline V gives CDR1 LNHDA, CDR2 SQIVND (reference sequence). The CDR3 has 15 amino acids. V dropped 3 bases and J dropped 7; count of bases not matched to a gene: 6. The CDR3 protein is CASSIGLAGLGELFF. The CDR3 DNA sequence: TGTGCCAGTAGTATTGGGCTAGCGGGGCTCGGGGAGCTGTTTTTT. The full variable domain, in which reference TRBV19 and TRBJ2-2 provide the parts outside the CDR3, is DGGITQSPKYLFRKEGQNVTLSCEQNLNHDAMYWYRQDPGQGLRLIYYSQIVNDFQKGDIAEGYSVSREKKESFPLTVTSAQKNPTAFYLCASSIGLAGLGELFFGEGSRLTVL.

The V call is TRBV7-2, the J call TRBJ2-5, with 7 positions matching TRBD1. CDR1 and CDR2 (germline): SGHTA, FQGNSA. This CDR3 region has 15 residues. Trimming took 5 bases from V and 2 from J; bases not matched to a gene: 8. The CDR3, as DNA: TGTGCCAGCAGCCAAACGGGGACAGCACAAGAGACCCAGTACTTC. Encoded protein: CASSQTGTAQETQYF.

The rearrangement joins TRBV6-5 to TRBJ2-1, with 10 nucleotides matching TRBD2. The germline gives CDR1 MNHEY, CDR2 SVGAGI. With V trimmed by 1 base and J by 8 bases, 5 bases remained unmatched. This CDR3 is 15 amino acids long. CDR3 nucleotide sequence: TGTGCCAGCAGTTACTGGCTAGCGGGAGCGCATGAGCAGTTCTTC. This codes for CASSYWLAGAHEQFF.

Written as DNA, the CDR3 is TGTGCCAGCTCACCAGCGCTAGATCAGGTCAGCGGGATGGTCAATGAGCAGTTCTTC. Amino acid sequence: CASSPALDQVSGMVNEQFF. The chain joins TRBV18 to TRBJ2-1, with 7 bases lining up with TRBD2. CDR1 KGHSH and CDR2 LQKENI come from the germline V gene. The ends lost 2 bases at V and 6 bases at J; junction bases unmatched: 19. This CDR3 comprises 19 residues.

V usage is TRBV7-2 and J usage is TRBJ1-1; 7 positions match TRBD1. The germline gives CDR1 SGHTA, CDR2 FQGNSA. The CDR3 is 15 residues long. V shed 3 bases, J shed 7 bases, and the junction held 11 bases outside the gene matches. The DNA of the CDR3 is TGTGCCAGCAGCTTCAGGCCGACAGGGAGAGGTGAAGCTTTCTTT. Protein: CASSFRPTGRGEAFF.

This clone showed up just once. The V and J genes are TRBV10-2 and TRBJ1-4; D is uncertain. The V end was cut by 7 bases, the J end by 8 bases, with 14 bases between. CDR1 and CDR2 from the germline V gene are WSHSY and SAAADI. This CDR3 is built from 13 residues. The CDR3 loop is CASMPGSGEKLFF. In DNA form, the CDR3 reads TGCGCCAGCATGCCGGGCTCGGGAGAAAAACTGTTTTTT.

The chain has TRBV7-9 and TRBJ1-3; D is perhaps TRBD1 (6 bases). This CDR3 is built from 15 residues. Trimming removed 6 bases at V and 2 bases at J, with 14 bases between. Germline lookup yields CDR1 SEHNR and CDR2 FQNEAQ (reference sequence). CDR3 loop: CASSLTSGAGNTIYF. The CDR3 coding sequence is TGTGCCAGCAGTTTGACCTCAGGGGCTGGAAACACCATATATTTT. Full variable domain (rest looked up from reference TRBV7-9 and TRBJ1-3): DTGVSQNPRHKITKRGQNVTFRCDPISEHNRLYWYRQTLGQGPEFLTYFQNEAQLEKSRLLSDRFSAERPKGSFSTLEIQRTEQGDSAMYLCASSLTSGAGNTIYFGEGSWLTVV.

The V and J genes are TRBV4-3 and TRBJ1-5; D remains unclear. CDR3 length: 16 amino acids. CDR1 LGHNA and CDR2 YSLEER come from the germline V gene. Deletions cut 2 bases from V and 6 bases from J, with 17 bases between. The CDR3 coding sequence is TGCGCCAGCAGCCAAAATCTCCTTGCGAACGGTCAGCCCCAGCATTTT. It specifies CASSQNLLANGQPQHF.

The chain employs TRBV19 and TRBJ2-3, with 8 positions matching TRBD2. The germline gives CDR1 LNHDA, CDR2 SQIVND (reference sequence). This CDR3 comprises 16 residues. After removal of 6 bases from V and 3 bases from J, the junction contained 11 bases not matched to a gene. In DNA form, the CDR3 reads TGTGCCAGTAGCGGAGGGACTAGGCTATTGACAGATACGCAGTATTTT. Translated, it gives CASSGGTRLLTDTQYF.

The DNA of the CDR3 is TGTGCCAGTAGTATGACAGGGCGAGAGACCCAGTACTTC. This sequence encodes CASSMTGRETQYF. This rearrangement joins TRBV19 to TRBJ2-5; 7 bases line up with TRBD1. The V segment lost 3 bases and the J segment 4 bases; nucleotides outside the gene matches: 2. The CDR3 sequence is 13 residues long. Germline CDR1 is LNHDA and CDR2 is SQIVND (reference sequence). Looking up the rest from reference TRBV19 and TRBJ2-5 gives the full variable domain: DGGITQSPKYLFRKEGQNVTLSCEQNLNHDAMYWYRQDPGQGLRLIYYSQIVNDFQKGDIAEGYSVSREKKESFPLTVTSAQKNPTAFYLCASSMTGRETQYFGPGTRLLVL.

The J gene is TRBJ2-3, the V gene TRBV28, with D perhaps TRBD2 (5 bases). Trimming left V 2 bases short and J 3 bases short, with 9 bases between. The germline V gene encodes CDR1 MDHEN and CDR2 SYDVKM. The CDR3 is 14 residues long. The CDR3 DNA reads as TGTGCCAGCAGTTTAATCGGGATGACAGATACGCAGTATTTT. Encoded protein: CASSLIGMTDTQYF.

This clone was picked up a small number of times. The CDR3 coding sequence is TGTGCCAGCAGTTTCAACAGGGACTATGGCTACACCTTC. Translated, it gives CASSFNRDYGYTF. The chain is built from TRBV27 and TRBJ1-2; TRBD1 is a possible D gene (6 bases). Per the germline V gene, CDR1 is MNHEY and CDR2 is SMNVEV (reference sequence). V lost 3 bases and J lost 3, with 8 bases in between. The CDR3 has 13 amino acids.

This chain uses TRBV4-1 with TRBJ2-1; D is possibly TRBD1 (5 bases). Germline assignment: CDR1 MGHRA and CDR2 YSYEKL. The CDR3 extends over 11 amino acids. Deletions cut 4 bases from V and 7 bases from J, with 5 bases between. CDR3 sequence: CASSPGNEQFF. Written as DNA, the CDR3 is TGCGCCAGCAGCCCAGGGAATGAGCAGTTCTTC.

With regard to this clone: The identical CDR3 is also encoded by other nucleotide sequences in the sample. V and J are TRBV24-1 and TRBJ2-3; D is possibly TRBD1 (6 bases). Germline CDR1 KGHDR, CDR2 SFDVKD. The CDR3 consists of 14 residues. The V and J ends lost 1 base and 3 bases respectively, with 7 bases between them. CDR3: CATSDLQGTDTQYF. The CDR3 DNA is TGTGCCACCAGTGATTTACAGGGAACAGATACGCAGTATTTT.

The chain couples TRBV4-3 to TRBJ2-7; D call uncertain. In germline, CDR1 is LGHNA, CDR2 YSLEER. The CDR3 is 14 residues long. Trimming stripped 1 base from V and 3 bases from J, with 10 bases between. In DNA form, the CDR3 reads TGCGCCAGCAGCCAAGGGGTGCCTAGCTACGAGCAGTACTTC. Translating it yields CASSQGVPSYEQYF.

The CDR3 nucleotides are TGCGCCAGCAGCCCTCAGGGGCAGGGGTACTCTGAAAAACTGTTTTTT. Amino acids: CASSPQGQGYSEKLFF. The J gene is TRBJ1-4, the V gene TRBV4-3, with D maybe TRBD1 (6 bases). Per the germline V gene, CDR1 is LGHNA and CDR2 is YSLEER. The CDR3 is 16 amino acids. V dropped 4 bases and J dropped 7 bases, with 19 bases sitting between them.

The chain joins TRBV2 to TRBJ2-5, with D perhaps matching TRBD1 (5 bases). V lost 8 bases and J lost 3, with 13 bases in between. This CDR3 is 13 amino acids long. The germline gives CDR1 SNHLY, CDR2 FYNNEI. DNA for the CDR3: TGTGCCAGCGCCAGGGTGTGGGAAGAGACCCAGTACTTC. Protein: CASARVWEETQYF.

The genes are TRBV11-3 and TRBJ1-1, with D maybe TRBD1 (6 bases). This CDR3 has 14 amino acids. CDR1 and CDR2 (germline): SGHNT, YENEEA. Trimming removed 6 bases at V and 6 bases at J, with 17 bases between. Written as DNA, the CDR3 is TGTGCCAGCAGTCTACAGGGCACAGTCTCTGAAGCTTTCTTT. Translation: CASSLQGTVSEAFF.

The chain couples TRBV9 to TRBJ2-3; 7 bases map to TRBD2. This CDR3 has 16 amino acids. CDR1 is SGDLS and CDR2 is YYNGEE in the germline V gene. Trimming at V came to 0 bases and at J to 2 bases, leaving 6 bases not matched to a gene. The chain's CDR3 is CASSVDGGSDTDTQYF. CDR3 coding DNA: TGTGCCAGCAGCGTAGACGGCGGGAGCGACACAGATACGCAGTATTTT.